This T cell receptor beta chain was recorded in a study of blood T cell repertoires in COVID-19. Study information: Samples came from the United States, Italy and Spain, spanning acute and convalescent COVID-19. In each case, the material was cDNA or gDNA derived from T cells, B-cell-depleted T cells, or PBMCs.

Trimming cost V 7 bases and J 4 bases; bases outside gene matches: 8. The germline gives CDR1 LNHDA, CDR2 SQIVND (reference sequence). The CDR3 is 14 residues long. Original handling: Estimation of nucleated cell counts was performed using reference gene primer amplification. The data were produced by immunoSEQ multiplex PCR, yet TCRdb's version contains in-frame clones alone and is incomplete. D and trimming come from the DNA, and the V and J calls and clone size come from that table. The sample yields approximately 200,000 clones, 88% seen once. V and J are TRBV19 and TRBJ1-2; TRBD1 matches at 8 bases. This TCR came from a man aged 25-45 years with acute or convalescent COVID-19. The sequencing input was peripheral blood. The CDR3: CASTATGVGYGYTF. In nucleotides, the CDR3 is TGTGCCAGTACCGCGACAGGGGTGGGCTATGGCTACACCTTC.